Listed below are T cell receptor beta chains from one sample, sequenced in a study of CD8+CD57+ T cells in acquired aplastic anemia. TCRdb used MiXCR to reprocess the reads, holding one entry per CDR3 protein. The sample consists of a few hundred thousand distinct CDR3 sequences, over 60% of them appearing once. The specimen sequenced was sorted CD4+, CD8+, or CD8+CD57+ T cells (not recorded which) from PBMCs. The receptors shown here come from a human donor in good health. Each CDR3 is given with its conserved first and last residue. Clone size is given for some rows only: seen once, a few or many times, or a class if the clone is expanded.

abundance | v_gene | CDR3aa
few | TRBV15 | CATSRDRVMNEQYF
NA | TRBV19 | CASSILAGGPGEQFF
NA | TRBV9 | CASSVDAGAYNSPLHF
NA | TRBV10-3 | CATRGKPKSSLNTEAFF
NA | TRBV2 | CASTFSTEVPNSPLHF
once | TRBV7-9 | CASSRGQVTYEQYF
many | TRBV20-1 | CSARAGGEQFF
NA | TRBV5-1 | CASSSGRGEAFF
few | TRBV2 | CASRRGRIANSPLHF
NA | TRBV7-9 | CASSFTQQLAFF
NA | TRBV20-1 | CSAREQGARGYTF
many | TRBV7-9 | CASSLEAGGPTDTQYF
NA | TRBV6-5 | CASSYSPSNEQFF
NA | TRBV20-1 | CSARDWDRGDTEAFF
NA | TRBV5-1 | CASSTQGGSWELFF
few | TRBV10-1 | CASSPGGGTTNNQPQHF
NA | TRBV20-1 | CSASRRREYGYTF